Listed here are 22 T cell receptor beta chains from one sample, sequenced in a study of shared clonotypes between healthy human individuals. Repertoires were generated with immunoSEQ multiplex PCR, while TCRdb's copy carries only in-frame clones and drops some. The sample lists around 1.9 million clones; around 93% were seen once. Terminally differentiated effector memory CD45RA+ cells were left out of the naive CD8 fraction, which was CD45RO-negative and positively selected for CCR7. Sequenced: naive CD8+ T cells from PBMCs. These receptors were collected from a man aged 18 to 29 in good health. Some clones in this sample may be carry-over from other donors' samples.

This chain's CDR3 is CASSTSPYSNQPQHF. The CDR3 DNA is TGTGCCAGTAGTACGAGCCCGTATAGCAATCAGCCCCAGCATTTT. The chain links TRBV19 to TRBJ1-5; D remains unclear. Germline CDR1 is LNHDA and CDR2 is SQIVND (reference sequence). Trimming left V 4 bases short and J 0 bases short, with 10 bases between. CDR3 length equals 15 residues.

The rearrangement links TRBV29-1 to TRBJ1-2; 9 nucleotides agree with TRBD1. The V gene's germline CDR1 is SQVTM and CDR2 ANQGSEA. V shed 6 bases and J 1 base; nucleotides not matched to a gene: 9. This CDR3 is built from 15 residues. CDR3 in DNA: TGCAGCGTCTCGGGACAGGGATTAGTTAACTATGGCTACACCTTC. Translated: CSVSGQGLVNYGYTF.

This chain connects TRBV4-1 to TRBJ2-7; possibly TRBD1 for D (5 bases). Deletions cut 5 bases from V and 2 bases from J, with 10 bases between. This CDR3 spans 13 amino acids. The germline V gene encodes CDR1 MGHRA and CDR2 YSYEKL. This chain's CDR3 is CASSATGAYEQYF. CDR3 nucleotide sequence: TGCGCCAGCAGCGCAACAGGTGCCTACGAGCAGTACTTC.

The CDR3 sequence is CASSDPGRHTEAFF. The DNA for the CDR3 is TGTGCCAGCAGTGATCCCGGGAGGCACACTGAAGCTTTCTTT. This sequence joins TRBV25-1 and TRBJ1-1; D call uncertain. The CDR3 is 14 residues long. V gave up 3 bases and J gave up 3 bases, with 11 bases separating them. Germline V gene sequence: CDR1 MGHDK, CDR2 SYGVNS.

The rearrangement joins TRBV9 to TRBJ2-1; unclear D gene. The CDR3 is 14 residues long. Germline V CDR1 and CDR2: SGDLS, YYNGEE. V lost 1 base, J lost 4 bases, and 9 bases lay in between. CDR3 bases: TGTGCCAGCAGCGTACTAGATCGGTACAATGAGCAGTTCTTC. Translation: CASSVLDRYNEQFF.

The CDR3 DNA reads as TGTGCCAGCAGTTACTCGGGGTACAGCCATGGCTACACCTTC. This codes for CASSYSGYSHGYTF. The V gene is TRBV6-6, the J gene TRBJ1-2, with D uncertain. This CDR3 contains 14 residues. Germline V CDR1 and CDR2: MNHNY, SVGAGI (reference sequence). With 0 bases removed from V and 6 bases from J, the gap between germline ends came to 11 bases.

The chain employs TRBV2 and TRBJ2-7; TRBD1 aligns across 7 bases. The CDR3 length is 15 residues. Germline V gene data show CDR1 as SNHLY and CDR2 as FYNNEI. J gave up 3 bases and V 4 bases, and 9 bases lay outside the gene matches. CDR3 coding DNA: TGTGCCAGCAGTGGGGGACAGAGGAGTATCTACGAGCAGTACTTC. It encodes CASSGGQRSIYEQYF. Full variable domain (outside the CDR3, taken from reference TRBV2 and TRBJ2-7): EPEVTQTPSHQVTQMGQEVILRCVPISNHLYFYWYRQILGQKVEFLVSFYNNEISEKSEIFDDQFSVERPDGSNFTLKIRSTKLEDSAMYFCASSGGQRSIYEQYFGPGTRLTVT.

This clone was picked up a small number of times. V usage is TRBV4-3 and J usage is TRBJ1-1; D is undetermined. V was trimmed by 2 bases and J by 1 base, leaving 8 bases between them. The CDR3 runs to 14 residues. Germline CDR1 is LGHNA and CDR2 is YSLEER. CDR3 sequence (DNA): TGCGCCAGCAGCCAACGTCAAAGGAACACTGAAGCTTTCTTT. Amino acids: CASSQRQRNTEAFF.

With respect to this clone: Other DNA sequences in this specimen translate into the identical CDR3. The chain joins TRBV9 to TRBJ2-7, with 10 positions matching TRBD2. Germline assignment: CDR1 SGDLS and CDR2 YYNGEE. Germline trimming cut 0 bases from V and 2 bases from J; bases unmatched to any gene: 2. The CDR3 has 15 amino acids. This chain's CDR3 is CASSVVAGGTYEQYF. CDR3 nucleotide sequence: TGTGCCAGCAGCGTAGTAGCGGGAGGTACCTACGAGCAGTACTTC.

In its sample, this clone was seen a few times. One junction end disagrees with the germline gene, perhaps due to a read error. The chain employs TRBV28 and TRBJ1-2, with D uncertain. Germline V gives CDR1 MDHEN, CDR2 SYDVKM. This CDR3 is 12 amino acids long. CDR3 protein: CASSPLSTRLFF. CDR3 DNA: TGTGCCAGCAGCCCGTTAAGTACCCGACTCTTCTTC.

The rearrangement links TRBV10-1 to TRBJ2-7, with D hard to call. CDR3 length equals 14 residues. V lost 4 bases and J lost 6, with 16 bases in between. CDR1 and CDR2 (germline): WNHNN, SYGVQD (reference sequence). For the CDR3, the DNA is TGCGCCAGCAGTGGGTGGACCCAAAAAGGCGAGCAGTACTTC. This translates into CASSGWTQKGEQYF.

The rearrangement links TRBV28 to TRBJ2-7, with D possibly matching TRBD2 (6 bases). CDR3 size: 15 residues. With 3 bases removed from V and 5 bases from J, the gap between germline ends came to 17 bases. CDR1 is MDHEN and CDR2 is SYDVKM in the germline V gene. CDR3 sequence: CASSFYRTIGDEQYF. CDR3 in DNA: TGTGCCAGCAGTTTTTACAGGACTATAGGGGACGAGCAGTACTTC. Full variable domain (outside the CDR3, taken from reference TRBV28 and TRBJ2-7): DVKVTQSSRYLVKRTGEKVFLECVQDMDHENMFWYRQDPGLGLRLIYFSYDVKMKEKGDIPEGYSVSREKKERFSLILESASTNQTSMYLCASSFYRTIGDEQYFGPGTRLTVT.

The chain combines TRBV28 with TRBJ2-3; 7 bases are a match to TRBD2. Losses at the gene ends were 1 base for V and 1 base for J; bases not matched to a gene: 23. Per germline, CDR1 MDHEN and CDR2 SYDVKM. This CDR3 comprises 22 residues. The CDR3 loop is CASSLFGGGGEATSIGTDTQYF. CDR3 coding DNA: TGTGCCAGCAGTTTATTTGGAGGTGGGGGGGAGGCGACTAGTATCGGCACAGATACGCAGTATTTT.

This sequence joins TRBV28 and TRBJ1-2; 9 bases are shared with TRBD1. V lost 5 bases, J lost 6 bases, and 10 bases stayed unmatched. This CDR3 comprises 15 residues. The germline V gene encodes CDR1 MDHEN and CDR2 SYDVKM. The CDR3 DNA follows: TGTGCCAGCAGTCCCAGAACAGGGGGCGTTGATGGCTACACCTTC. Translating gives CASSPRTGGVDGYTF.

CDR3 DNA sequence: TGCGCCAGCAGCCAAGATGAGCCGGGCATGAACACTGAAGCTTTCTTT. This gives the protein CASSQDEPGMNTEAFF. J is TRBJ1-1 and V is TRBV4-3; D call uncertain. Trimming stripped 0 bases from V and 0 bases from J, with 11 bases between. The CDR3 is made up of 16 amino acids. The V gene's germline CDR1 is LGHNA and CDR2 YSLEER.

The J gene is TRBJ2-1, the V gene TRBV2; D perhaps matches TRBD2 (5 bases). The ends were cut back, 8 bases at V and 8 bases at J, with 19 bases in the middle. The CDR3 sequence is 14 residues long. Germline lookup yields CDR1 SNHLY and CDR2 FYNNEI. The CDR3 spells CASLSVGRADEQFF. CDR3 DNA sequence: TGTGCCAGCTTATCAGTCGGTAGAGCGGATGAGCAGTTCTTC.

This clone was detected once. The chain employs TRBV18 and TRBJ2-7; 7 nucleotides line up with TRBD1. The CDR3 sequence is 12 residues long. Germline V gene data show CDR1 as KGHSH and CDR2 as LQKENI. V lost 5 bases and J lost 6; bases outside the gene matches: 4. The CDR3 here is CASSTTGLEQYF. DNA for the CDR3: TGTGCCAGCTCAACGACAGGGCTCGAGCAGTACTTC.

V is TRBV9 and J is TRBJ2-5; D is uncertain. Trimming stripped 0 bases from V and 0 bases from J, with 6 bases between. The CDR3 contains 14 residues. The germline CDR1 and CDR2 sequences are SGDLS and YYNGEE. The DNA of the CDR3 is TGTGCCAGCAGCGTAGGGCTGAACCAAGAGACCCAGTACTTC. The encoded protein is CASSVGLNQETQYF.

The V call is TRBV7-9, the J call TRBJ2-1; D perhaps matches TRBD2 (5 bases). Deletions cut 1 base from V and 7 bases from J, with 8 bases between. This CDR3 has 13 amino acids. CDR1 is SEHNR, CDR2 FQNEAQ, per germline (reference sequence). This CDR3 reads CASSLESGNEQFF. DNA for the CDR3: TGTGCCAGCAGCTTAGAGTCGGGGAATGAGCAGTTCTTC. The whole variable domain, filled in from reference TRBV7-9 and TRBJ2-1, reads DTGVSQNPRHKITKRGQNVTFRCDPISEHNRLYWYRQTLGQGPEFLTYFQNEAQLEKSRLLSDRFSAERPKGSFSTLEIQRTEQGDSAMYLCASSLESGNEQFFGPGTRLTVL.

The chain carries TRBV11-2 and TRBJ2-7; perhaps TRBD2 as D (5 bases). CDR3 length: 13 amino acids. CDR1 is SGHAT and CDR2 is FQNNGV in the germline V gene. With 5 bases removed from V and 7 bases from J, the gap between germline ends came to 15 bases. CDR3 nucleotide sequence: TGTGCCAGCAGCCCGACGGGGTTGGGGGAGCAGTACTTC. Its translation is CASSPTGLGEQYF.

This clone occurred once. The J gene is TRBJ2-1, the V gene TRBV27; D uncertain. Germline V CDR1 and CDR2: MNHEY, SMNVEV (reference sequence). CDR3 length equals 17 residues. With 5 bases removed from V and 4 bases from J, the gap between germline ends came to 21 bases. CDR3 bases: TGTGCCAGCAGTCCCGGTGTGCGGAGTACTAAGTACAATGAGCAGTTCTTC. Encoded protein: CASSPGVRSTKYNEQFF.

The rearrangement uses TRBV7-9 and TRBJ1-2; no reliable D call. The V end lost 0 bases, the J end lost 1 base, and 6 bases lay between the germline ends. The CDR3 consists of 14 residues. Germline CDR1 reads SEHNR; CDR2 reads FQNEAQ (reference sequence). CDR3 bases: TGTGCCAGCAGCTTAGCAGCCTTTAACTATGGCTACACCTTC. Protein: CASSLAAFNYGYTF.